These 26 T cell receptor beta chains came from one sample sequenced in a study of T-cell reconstitution after alpha-beta-depleted transplantation in children. The TCRbeta library incorporated unique molecular identifiers. TCRdb re-called the PCR reads through MiXCR, storing one row per CDR3 protein. The sample includes about 460,000 distinct CDR3 sequences, 9.5% to 12% of them seen just once. Sequencing used PBMCs, mostly from graft donor cells, obtained 180 days after TCRalphabeta/CD19-depleted stem cell transplant. These receptors all come from a female patient aged 2-15 years who had a stem cell transplant for aplastic anemia, so the T cells may come from the graft donor.

In its sample, this clonotype was seen many times. The chain is built from TRBV7-8 and TRBJ2-7; the match to TRBD2 covers 8 bases. V was clipped by 3 bases and J by 2 bases; unmatched bases: 0. Germline V gene data show CDR1 as SGHVS and CDR2 as FQNEAQ. CDR3 size: 13 residues. CDR3 sequence (DNA): TGTGCCAGCAGCTTGGGACTAGCCTACGAGCAGTACTTC. Protein product: CASSLGLAYEQYF.

The chain has TRBV20-1 and TRBJ2-3; either TRBD1 or TRBD2 may fit D (5 bases each). Per germline, CDR1 DFQATT and CDR2 SNEGSKA (reference sequence). V was pared by 7 bases and J by 0 bases, with 11 bases between. This CDR3 spans 13 amino acids. The chain's CDR3 is CSGGKRSTDTQYF. In DNA form, the CDR3 reads TGCAGTGGGGGGAAGCGGAGCACAGATACGCAGTATTTT.

This clonotype was detected a few times. The V and J genes are TRBV7-9 and TRBJ1-2, with D maybe TRBD1 (6 bases). CDR1 and CDR2 from the germline V gene are SEHNR and FQNEAQ (reference sequence). The CDR3 length is 14 residues. The V and J ends lost 5 bases and 5 bases respectively, with 15 bases between them. The CDR3 DNA follows: TGTGCCAGCAGCGCGCCAGGGGACCTATATGGCTACACCTTC. Its translation is CASSAPGDLYGYTF. The whole variable domain, filled in from reference TRBV7-9 and TRBJ1-2, reads DTGVSQNPRHKITKRGQNVTFRCDPISEHNRLYWYRQTLGQGPEFLTYFQNEAQLEKSRLLSDRFSAERPKGSFSTLEIQRTEQGDSAMYLCASSAPGDLYGYTFGSGTRLTVV.

V is TRBV28 and J is TRBJ2-1, with D unresolved. Trimming stripped 2 bases from V and 6 bases from J, with 14 bases between. CDR3 length: 15 amino acids. Germline CDR1 reads MDHEN; CDR2 reads SYDVKM. Written as DNA, the CDR3 is TGTGCCAGCAGTTTAGGGATGAGGTCCCTCAATGAGCAGTTCTTC. This translates into CASSLGMRSLNEQFF.

V usage is TRBV3-1 and J usage is TRBJ2-1; no reliable D call. The CDR3 runs 17 residues. Per the germline V gene, CDR1 is LGHDT and CDR2 is YNNKEL (reference sequence). The ends were cut back, 0 bases at V and 7 bases at J, with 19 bases in the middle. The CDR3 nucleotides read TGTGCCAGCAGCCAAGATTCGGTAGCTTTGAGTTTGAATGAGCAGTTCTTC. Its protein product is CASSQDSVALSLNEQFF.

Ten or more counts support this clonotype. The V gene is TRBV5-5, the J gene TRBJ2-5; 9 nucleotides line up with TRBD2. The CDR3 runs 15 residues. With V trimmed by 0 bases and J by 5 bases, 5 bases remained unmatched. The germline V gene has CDR1 SGHKS and CDR2 YYEKEE (reference sequence). CDR3 nucleotide sequence: TGTGCCAGCAGCTTGGCCGGGACTAGCCGGGAGACCCAGTACTTC. Its translation: CASSLAGTSRETQYF.

This clonotype was detected ten times or more. The rearrangement joins TRBV12-3 or TRBV12-4 to TRBJ1-1; no reliable D call. The V end was cut by 6 bases, the J end by 1 base, with 15 bases between. This CDR3 comprises 15 residues. Written as DNA, the CDR3 is TGTGCCAGCAGATCCCCTCCGGGTCCGAACACTGAAGCTTTCTTT. Translating it yields CASRSPPGPNTEAFF.

This rearrangement joins TRBV10-3 to TRBJ2-5; unclear D gene. With 3 bases removed from V and 5 bases from J, the gap between germline ends came to 13 bases. The CDR3 is 14 residues long. Germline CDR1 is ENHRY and CDR2 is SYGVKD. CDR3 nucleotides: TGTGCCATCAGTGATCGAGGTTATCGGGAGACCCAGTACTTC. Its translation: CAISDRGYRETQYF.

This clonotype occurred a few times. The chain uses TRBV7-9 and TRBJ1-6, with unresolved D. Trimming took 3 bases from V and 1 from J, leaving 10 bases between them. The CDR3 consists of 16 residues. Germline CDR1 reads SEHNR; CDR2 reads FQNEAQ (reference sequence). CDR3 DNA: TGTGCCAGCAGCTTCGAAGGGAGGTCCTATAATTCACCCCTCCACTTT. Amino acid sequence: CASSFEGRSYNSPLHF.

The table lists this clonotype with a few counts. The chain uses TRBV6-5 and TRBJ1-6; no reliable D call. V lost 2 bases to trimming and J lost 7 bases, with 15 bases between them. CDR3 length: 16 amino acids. The germline V gene has CDR1 MNHEY and CDR2 SVGAGI. The DNA for the CDR3 is TGTGCCAGCAGTTACAAGCACTCAACCACCAATTCACCCCTCCACTTT. This encodes CASSYKHSTTNSPLHF.

This clonotype was seen many times. V usage is TRBV21-1 and J usage is TRBJ2-5; TRBD1 is the table's D call and was not checked against the DNA. TRBV21-1 is a known pseudogene. The CDR3 is made up of 17 amino acids. In DNA, the CDR3 is TGTGCCAGCAGCAAAGGAGAACAGGGTGGTTTCCAAGAGACCCAGTACTTC. Protein product: CASSKGEQGGFQETQYF.

This clonotype was seen ten or more times. The chain joins TRBV29-1 to TRBJ1-2; D is unclear. Trimming took off 0 bases at V and 5 bases at J, with 13 bases between the two ends. Germline CDR1 reads SQVTM; CDR2 reads ANQGSEA. This CDR3 is 14 amino acids long. The CDR3 DNA sequence: TGCAGCGTTGAAGAATCCTGGGCGGAATATGGCTACACCTTC. Translating gives CSVEESWAEYGYTF.

The chain has TRBV12-3 or TRBV12-4 and TRBJ2-1, with a possible D match to TRBD2 (6 bases). This CDR3 has 14 amino acids. V lost 6 bases, J lost 1 base, and 10 bases lay in between. The CDR3 sequence: CASSPLASYNEQFF. Here the CDR3 DNA reads TGTGCCAGCAGCCCACTAGCATCCTACAATGAGCAGTTCTTC.

This clonotype has ten or more counts. This chain uses TRBV20-1 with TRBJ2-1, with 8 bases that match TRBD2. Germline V lookup: CDR1 DFQATT, CDR2 SNEGSKA (reference sequence). The CDR3 spans 15 residues. V was clipped by 3 bases and J by 0 bases; unmatched bases: 4. The CDR3 bases are TGCAGTGCTAGTGAAGCGGGGGTCTCCTACAATGAGCAGTTCTTC. The encoded protein is CSASEAGVSYNEQFF.

This clonotype appeared a few times. V is TRBV4-3 and J is TRBJ2-5; 8 positions match TRBD2. This CDR3 contains 16 residues. V shed 1 base, J shed 3 bases, and the junction held 7 bases outside the gene matches. Germline-derived CDR1 and CDR2 are LGHNA and YSLEER. The CDR3 region is CASSQGASGSKETQYF. CDR3 bases: TGCGCCAGCAGCCAAGGGGCTAGCGGGTCGAAAGAGACCCAGTACTTC.

This clonotype has more than one count but fewer than ten. The gene calls are TRBV20-1 and TRBJ1-1; no reliable D call. In germline, CDR1 is DFQATT, CDR2 SNEGSKA (reference sequence). CDR3 length: 13 amino acids. Trimming shortened V by 3 bases and J by 5 bases, and 13 bases separated the two germline ends. CDR3 region: CSARWQTKTEAFF. In nucleotides, the CDR3 is TGCAGTGCTAGGTGGCAGACGAAGACTGAAGCTTTCTTT.

This chain joins TRBV27 and TRBJ2-1, with 8 nucleotides matching TRBD1. Trimming at V came to 7 bases and at J to 1 base, leaving 6 bases not matched to a gene. This CDR3 is built from 15 residues. The germline V gene has CDR1 MNHEY and CDR2 SMNVEV (reference sequence). For the CDR3, the DNA is TGTGCCAGCACTCCGACAGGGGAGTCCTACAATGAGCAGTTCTTC. This translates into CASTPTGESYNEQFF.

V and J are TRBV23-1 and TRBJ1-5; D is unclear. TRBV23-1 is an ORF; its function is uncertain. The CDR3 contains 14 residues. The ends were cut back, 5 bases at V and 5 bases at J, with 13 bases in the middle. CDR3 protein: CASSSISEDQPQHF. In DNA, the CDR3 is TGCGCCAGCAGTTCTATCTCAGAGGATCAGCCCCAGCATTTT.

Many counts were recorded for this clonotype. The V gene is TRBV5-1, the J gene TRBJ1-2; D ambiguous. The CDR3 runs to 13 residues. The ends were cut back, 4 bases at V and 2 bases at J, with 9 bases in the middle. CDR1 and CDR2 from the germline V gene are SGHRS and YFSETQ. The CDR3 reads CASSPSDNYGYTF. CDR3 DNA sequence: TGCGCCAGCAGCCCGTCGGACAACTATGGCTACACCTTC.

This clonotype was recorded a few times. The chain joins TRBV7-7 to TRBJ2-2, with 9 positions matching TRBD2. This CDR3 spans 16 amino acids. The V gene's germline CDR1 is SSHAT and CDR2 FNYEAQ (reference sequence). V was clipped by 5 bases and J by 0 bases; unmatched bases: 4. The CDR3 loop is CASSGTSSPNTGELFF. The CDR3 nucleotides read TGTGCCAGCAGCGGGACTAGCAGTCCGAACACCGGGGAGCTGTTTTTT. The full variable domain, rest sourced from reference TRBV7-7 and TRBJ2-2, is GAGVSQSPRYKVTKRGQDVTLRCDPISSHATLYWYQQALGQGPEFLTYFNYEAQPDKSGLPSDRFSAERPEGSISTLTIQRTEQRDSAMYRCASSGTSSPNTGELFFGEGSRLTVL.

The CDR3 sequence: CSASGGYQETQYF. The CDR3 nucleotides are TGCAGTGCTAGCGGGGGCTACCAAGAGACCCAGTACTTC. The V gene is TRBV20-1, the J gene TRBJ2-5; D tentatively reads TRBD1 or TRBD2 (6 bases each). V was trimmed by 3 bases and J by 0 bases, leaving 8 bases between them. This CDR3 has 13 amino acids. Germline values: CDR1 DFQATT, CDR2 SNEGSKA (reference sequence).

In this sample, this clonotype turned up a few times. The chain is built from TRBV5-1 and TRBJ1-4; 11 bases agree with TRBD1. V lost 4 bases and J lost 5; bases outside the gene matches: 1. The germline CDR1 and CDR2 sequences are SGHRS and YFSETQ. The CDR3 is made up of 14 amino acids. CDR3 coding DNA: TGCGCCAGCAGCGGACAGGGGGCAAATGAAAAACTGTTTTTT. Encoded protein: CASSGQGANEKLFF.

V is TRBV12-3 or TRBV12-4 and J is TRBJ2-1; D is unclear. This CDR3 has 13 residues. V was clipped by 5 bases and J by 9 bases, with 14 bases between them. CDR3 amino acids: CASSPSRAGEQFF. The CDR3 DNA follows: TGTGCCAGCAGTCCCTCCCGAGCAGGTGAGCAGTTCTTC.

The chain uses TRBV29-1 and TRBJ2-7, with 15 bases matching TRBD2. This CDR3 is built from 18 residues. CDR1 and CDR2 from the germline V gene are SQVTM and ANQGSEA. The J segment lost 7 bases and the V segment lost 6 bases, leaving 19 bases of the junction unmatched. The CDR3 reads CSVTSGTSGRTLPREQYF. The DNA for the CDR3 is TGCAGCGTGACCTCCGGGACTAGCGGGAGGACCCTTCCTAGGGAGCAGTACTTC.

This clonotype was counted many times. The V and J genes are TRBV12-3 or TRBV12-4 and TRBJ2-7; D possibly corresponds to TRBD1 (7 bases). Between the trimmed V and J ends, which lost 6 bases and 4 bases, there was a span of 22 bases. The CDR3 is 16 amino acids. The CDR3 spells CASSPGGQGKQYEQYF. DNA of the CDR3: TGTGCCAGCAGCCCAGGGGGGCAGGGGAAGCAGTACGAGCAGTACTTC.

The rearrangement uses TRBV24-1 and TRBJ1-2; D gene uncertain. Per the germline V gene, CDR1 is KGHDR and CDR2 is SFDVKD. CDR3 length: 13 residues. V was shortened by 0 bases and J by 6 bases, with 7 bases between the two germline ends. DNA for the CDR3: TGTGCCACCAGTGATTTGCCGGCAGATGGCTACACCTTC. Protein product: CATSDLPADGYTF.